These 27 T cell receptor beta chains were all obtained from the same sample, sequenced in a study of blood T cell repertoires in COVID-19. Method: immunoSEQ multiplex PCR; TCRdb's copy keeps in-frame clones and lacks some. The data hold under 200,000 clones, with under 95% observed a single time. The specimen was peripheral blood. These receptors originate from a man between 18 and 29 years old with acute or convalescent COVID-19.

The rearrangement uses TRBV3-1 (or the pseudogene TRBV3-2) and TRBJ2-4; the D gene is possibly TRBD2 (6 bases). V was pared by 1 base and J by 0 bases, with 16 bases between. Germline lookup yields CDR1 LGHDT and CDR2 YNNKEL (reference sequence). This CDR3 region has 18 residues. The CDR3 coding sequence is TGTGCCAGCAGCCAAGGGGTCGCGGGGAGCTTAGCCAAAAACATTCAGTACTTC. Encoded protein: CASSQGVAGSLAKNIQYF.

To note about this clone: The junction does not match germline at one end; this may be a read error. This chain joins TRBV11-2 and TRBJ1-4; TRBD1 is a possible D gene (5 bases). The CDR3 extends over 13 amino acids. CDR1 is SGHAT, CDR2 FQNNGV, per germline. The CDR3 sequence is CASSSPQTGKVFF. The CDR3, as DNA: TGTGCCAGCAGCTCCCCCCAAACAGGAAAAGTGTTTTTT.

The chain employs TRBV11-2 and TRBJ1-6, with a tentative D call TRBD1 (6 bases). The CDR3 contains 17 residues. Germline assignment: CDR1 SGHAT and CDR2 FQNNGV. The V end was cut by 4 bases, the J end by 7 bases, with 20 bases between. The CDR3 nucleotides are TGTGCCAGCAGCTCAAGCCCGGGACACCTTTCCAATTCACCCCTCCACTTT. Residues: CASSSSPGHLSNSPLHF.

CDR3 protein: CASSETLSGEETQYF. For the CDR3, the DNA is TGTGCCAGCAGTGAGACCCTTAGCGGGGAGGAGACCCAGTACTTC. V usage is TRBV6-1 and J usage is TRBJ2-5; 8 bases align to TRBD2. The CDR3 is 15 residues long. V lost 3 bases to trimming and J lost 5 bases; unmatched junction nucleotides: 8. Germline CDR1 is MNHNS and CDR2 is SASEGT.

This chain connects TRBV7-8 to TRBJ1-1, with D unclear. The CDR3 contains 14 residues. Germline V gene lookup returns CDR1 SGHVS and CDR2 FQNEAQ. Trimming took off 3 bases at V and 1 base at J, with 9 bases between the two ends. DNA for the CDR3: TGTGCCAGCAGCTTTCGGGGAGCGAACACTGAAGCTTTCTTT. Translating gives CASSFRGANTEAFF.

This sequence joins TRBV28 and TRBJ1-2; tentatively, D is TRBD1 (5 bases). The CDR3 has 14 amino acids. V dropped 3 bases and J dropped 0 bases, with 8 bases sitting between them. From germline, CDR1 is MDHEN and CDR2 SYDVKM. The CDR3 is CASSLGRANYGYTF. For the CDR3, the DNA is TGTGCCAGCAGTTTGGGGCGAGCTAACTATGGCTACACCTTC.

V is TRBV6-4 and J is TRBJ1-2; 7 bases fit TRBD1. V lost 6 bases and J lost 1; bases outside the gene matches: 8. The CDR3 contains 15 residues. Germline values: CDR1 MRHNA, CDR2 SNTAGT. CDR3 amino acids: CASSPRTGDNYGYTF. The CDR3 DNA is TGTGCCAGCAGCCCCAGAACAGGGGATAACTATGGCTACACCTTC.

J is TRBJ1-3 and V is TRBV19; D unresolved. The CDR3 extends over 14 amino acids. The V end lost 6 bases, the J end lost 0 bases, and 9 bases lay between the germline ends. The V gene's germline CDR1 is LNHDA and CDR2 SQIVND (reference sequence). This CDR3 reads CASSPNSSGNTIYF. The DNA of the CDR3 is TGTGCCAGTAGCCCGAACTCCTCTGGAAACACCATATATTTT.

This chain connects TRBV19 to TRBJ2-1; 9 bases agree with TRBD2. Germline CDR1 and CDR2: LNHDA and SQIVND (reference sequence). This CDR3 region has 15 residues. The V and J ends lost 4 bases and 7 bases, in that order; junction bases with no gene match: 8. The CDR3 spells CASSTSSGVINEQFF. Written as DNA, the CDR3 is TGTGCCAGTAGTACGTCTAGCGGGGTTATAAATGAGCAGTTCTTC.

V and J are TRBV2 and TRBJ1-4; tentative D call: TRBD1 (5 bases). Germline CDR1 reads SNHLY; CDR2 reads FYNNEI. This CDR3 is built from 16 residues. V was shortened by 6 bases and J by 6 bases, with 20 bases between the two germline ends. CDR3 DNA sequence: TGTGCCAGCAGGGATCAGGGAAAGAAGGGCGATGAAAAACTGTTTTTT. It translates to CASRDQGKKGDEKLFF.

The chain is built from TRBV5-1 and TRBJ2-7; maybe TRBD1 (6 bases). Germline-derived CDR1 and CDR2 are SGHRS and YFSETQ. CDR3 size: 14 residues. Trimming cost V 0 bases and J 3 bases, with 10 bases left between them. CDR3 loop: CASSLASTGYEQYF. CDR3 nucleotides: TGCGCCAGCAGCTTGGCCTCGACAGGCTACGAGCAGTACTTC.

DNA of the CDR3: TGTGCCAGCAGTCCATCCGGAGGGCGTGAAGCTTTCTTT. Protein: CASSPSGGREAFF. This rearrangement joins TRBV12-3 or TRBV12-4 to TRBJ1-1; D call uncertain. This CDR3 contains 13 residues. V was shortened by 5 bases and J by 7 bases, with 14 bases between the two germline ends.

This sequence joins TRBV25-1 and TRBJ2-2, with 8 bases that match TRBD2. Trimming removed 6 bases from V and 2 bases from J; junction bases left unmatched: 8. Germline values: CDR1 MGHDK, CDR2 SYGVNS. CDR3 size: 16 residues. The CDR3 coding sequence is TGTGCCAGCAGGGGAACTAGCGGATCAAACACCGGGGAGCTGTTTTTT. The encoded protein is CASRGTSGSNTGELFF.

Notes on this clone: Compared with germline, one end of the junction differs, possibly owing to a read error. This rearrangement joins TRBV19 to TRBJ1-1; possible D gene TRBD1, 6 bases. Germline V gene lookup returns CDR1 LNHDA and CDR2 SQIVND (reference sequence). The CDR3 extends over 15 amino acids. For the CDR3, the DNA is TGTGCCAGTAGTACCCGAAAATACAACAGGGTCTATCCTAGCTTT. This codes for CASSTRKYNRVYPSF.

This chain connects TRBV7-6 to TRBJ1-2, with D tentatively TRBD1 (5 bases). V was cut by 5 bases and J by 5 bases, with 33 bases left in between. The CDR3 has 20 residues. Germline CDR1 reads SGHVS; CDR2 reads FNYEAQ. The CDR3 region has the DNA TGTGCCAGCAGCCCACCTCGTGGATCCTTCCTGGGGCCGCCACCATATGGCTACACCTTC. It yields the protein CASSPPRGSFLGPPPYGYTF.

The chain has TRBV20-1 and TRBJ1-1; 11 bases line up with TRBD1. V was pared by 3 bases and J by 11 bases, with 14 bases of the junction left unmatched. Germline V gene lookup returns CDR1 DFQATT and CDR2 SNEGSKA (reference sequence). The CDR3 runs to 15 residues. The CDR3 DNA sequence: TGCAGTGCTAGTGTAGTCTCAGGACAGGGGGCTTCGGCTTTCTTT. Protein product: CSASVVSGQGASAFF.

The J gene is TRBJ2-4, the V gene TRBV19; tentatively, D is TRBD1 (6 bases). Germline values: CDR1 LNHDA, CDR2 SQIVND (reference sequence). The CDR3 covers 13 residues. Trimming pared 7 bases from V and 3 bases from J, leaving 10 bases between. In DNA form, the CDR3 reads TGTGCCAGTAAGGGGGTCGACAAAAACATTCAGTACTTC. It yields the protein CASKGVDKNIQYF.

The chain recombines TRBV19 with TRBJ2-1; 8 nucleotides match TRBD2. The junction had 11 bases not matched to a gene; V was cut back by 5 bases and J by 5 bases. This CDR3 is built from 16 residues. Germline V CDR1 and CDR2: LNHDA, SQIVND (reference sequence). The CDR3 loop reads CASSPLAGLPHNEQFF. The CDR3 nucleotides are TGTGCCAGTAGTCCCCTAGCGGGCCTACCCCACAATGAGCAGTTCTTC.

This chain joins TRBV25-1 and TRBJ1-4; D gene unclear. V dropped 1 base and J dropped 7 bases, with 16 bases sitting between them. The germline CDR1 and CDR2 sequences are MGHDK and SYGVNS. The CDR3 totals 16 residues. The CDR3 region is CASSEWAPGKSEKLFF. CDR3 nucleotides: TGTGCCAGCAGTGAATGGGCCCCTGGCAAGAGTGAAAAACTGTTTTTT.

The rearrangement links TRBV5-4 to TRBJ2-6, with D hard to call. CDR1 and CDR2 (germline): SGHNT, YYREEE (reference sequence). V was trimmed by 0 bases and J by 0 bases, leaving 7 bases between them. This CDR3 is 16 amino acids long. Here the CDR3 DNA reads TGTGCCAGCAGCTTGGAGCCGCTCTCTGGGGCCAACGTCCTGACTTTC. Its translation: CASSLEPLSGANVLTF.

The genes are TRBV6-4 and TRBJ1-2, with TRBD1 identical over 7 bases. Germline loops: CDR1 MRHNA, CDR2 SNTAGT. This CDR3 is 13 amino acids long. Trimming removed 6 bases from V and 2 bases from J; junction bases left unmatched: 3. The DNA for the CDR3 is TGTGCCAGCAGGGGGGACAGAAACTATGGCTACACCTTC. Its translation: CASRGDRNYGYTF.

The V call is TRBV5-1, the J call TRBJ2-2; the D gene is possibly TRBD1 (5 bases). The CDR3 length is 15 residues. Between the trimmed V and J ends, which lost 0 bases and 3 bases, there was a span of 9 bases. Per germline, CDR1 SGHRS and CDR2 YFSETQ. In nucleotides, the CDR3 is TGCGCCAGCAGCTTGGCAGGGAAGGACACCGGGGAGCTGTTTTTT. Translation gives CASSLAGKDTGELFF.

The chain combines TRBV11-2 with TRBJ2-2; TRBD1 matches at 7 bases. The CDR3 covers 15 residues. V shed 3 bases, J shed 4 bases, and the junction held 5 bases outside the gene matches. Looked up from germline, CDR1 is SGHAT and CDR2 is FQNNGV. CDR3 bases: TGTGCCAGCAGCTTCAGGACAGGCATCACCGGGGAGCTGTTTTTT. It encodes CASSFRTGITGELFF.

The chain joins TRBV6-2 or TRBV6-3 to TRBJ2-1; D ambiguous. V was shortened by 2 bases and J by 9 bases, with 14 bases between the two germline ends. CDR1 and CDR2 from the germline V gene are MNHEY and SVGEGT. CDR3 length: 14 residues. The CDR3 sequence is CASSYGPSSSEQFF. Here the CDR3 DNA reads TGTGCCAGCAGTTACGGTCCTAGTTCCAGTGAGCAGTTCTTC.

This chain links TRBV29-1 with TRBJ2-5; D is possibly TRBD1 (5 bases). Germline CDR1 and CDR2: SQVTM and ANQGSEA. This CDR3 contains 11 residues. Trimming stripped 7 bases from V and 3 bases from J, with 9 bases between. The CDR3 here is CSGGLEETQYF. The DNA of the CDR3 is TGCAGCGGGGGCTTAGAAGAGACCCAGTACTTC. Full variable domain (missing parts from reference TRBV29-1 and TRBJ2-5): SAVISQKPSRDICQRGTSLTIQCQVDSQVTMMFWYRQQPGQSLTLIATANQGSEATYESGFVIDKFPISRPNLTFSTLTVSNMSPEDSSIYLCSGGLEETQYFGPGTRLLVL.

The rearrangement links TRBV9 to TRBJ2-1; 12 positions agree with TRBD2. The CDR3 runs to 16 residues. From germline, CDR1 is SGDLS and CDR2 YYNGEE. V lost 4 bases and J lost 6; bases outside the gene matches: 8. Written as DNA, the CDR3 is TGTGCCAGCAGCCCTGTCATACTAGCGGGAGGCAATGAGCAGTTCTTC. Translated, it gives CASSPVILAGGNEQFF.

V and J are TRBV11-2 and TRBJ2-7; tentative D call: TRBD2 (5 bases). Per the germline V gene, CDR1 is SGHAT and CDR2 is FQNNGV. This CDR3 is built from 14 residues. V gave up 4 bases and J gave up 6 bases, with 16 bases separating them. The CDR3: CASSSVTGRREQYF. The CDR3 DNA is TGTGCCAGCAGCTCCGTGACGGGAAGACGCGAGCAGTACTTC.